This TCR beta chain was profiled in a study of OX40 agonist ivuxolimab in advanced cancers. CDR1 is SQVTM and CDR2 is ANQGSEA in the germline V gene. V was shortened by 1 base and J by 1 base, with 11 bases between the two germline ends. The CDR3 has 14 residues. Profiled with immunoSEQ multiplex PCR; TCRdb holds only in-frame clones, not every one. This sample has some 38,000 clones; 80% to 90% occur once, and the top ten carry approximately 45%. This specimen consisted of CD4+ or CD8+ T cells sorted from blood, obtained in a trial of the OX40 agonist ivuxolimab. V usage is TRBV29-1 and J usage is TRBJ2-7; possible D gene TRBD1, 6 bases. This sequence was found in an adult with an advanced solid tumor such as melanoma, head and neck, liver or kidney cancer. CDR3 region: CSVEGQGPSYEQYF. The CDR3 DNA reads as TGCAGCGTTGAAGGCCAGGGGCCTTCCTACGAGCAGTACTTC.